This TCR beta chain was identified in a study of blood T cell repertoires in COVID-19. The overall study: Spain, Italy and the United States supplied samples that represented acute and convalescent COVID-19. The cDNA or gDNA used as material had been derived from T cells, B-cell-depleted T cells, or PBMCs.

How the authors handled the data: Researchers report that nucleated cell counts were estimated from reference gene primer amplification. TCRdb's copy holds only in-frame clones and misses some; the assay was immunoSEQ multiplex PCR. V, J and clone size were drawn from that table, and D and trimming were deduced from the DNA. The table has 150,000 to 200,000 clones, about 86% seen once. This clone was seen once. The CDR3 spans 17 residues. Trimming took off 6 bases at V and 3 bases at J, with 21 bases between the two ends. CDR1 is SGHDN, CDR2 FVKESK, per germline. J is TRBJ2-1 and V is TRBV14; TRBD2 is a possible D gene (6 bases). The sequenced material came from peripheral blood. This sequence originates from a human donor with acute or convalescent COVID-19. The donor label of this sample is uncertain. In DNA, the CDR3 is TGTGCCAGCAGTGGGCTAGCGCCAGGGAGAGGCTACAATGAGCAGTTCTTC. This codes for CASSGLAPGRGYNEQFF.